This T cell receptor (beta chain) was sequenced during a study of identical twins. Study-wide findings and caveats: Modelling underestimated the level of out-of-frame TCR alpha sharing observed in monozygotic twins.

On this clonotype: Antigen: not known.

Germline V gene data show CDR1 as LGHDT and CDR2 as YNNKEL (reference sequence). V lost 0 bases and J lost 5; bases outside the gene matches: 15. The CDR3 covers 19 residues. One entry per CDR3 protein results from TCRdb running MiXCR on the 5' RACE reads. The sample comprises a few hundred thousand distinct CDR3 sequences, roughly 8% of which are singletons, and over 2.5% rests with the top ten. The same specimen was also included in a second study, on yellow fever vaccine responses in identical twins. From that paper: Each twin's T cell response to the vaccine was reported to look partly convergent and partly personalized.

The receptor's source is a woman aged 18-29 years in good health. This chain links TRBV3-1 with TRBJ2-2; the match to TRBD2 covers 7 bases. The source material was CD8+ T cells sorted from blood. The CDR3 DNA is TGTGCCAGCAGCCAAGATGGAGCTAGCGGCTGGGGAAGGACCGGGGAGCTGTTTTTT. Its protein product is CASSQDGASGWGRTGELFF.